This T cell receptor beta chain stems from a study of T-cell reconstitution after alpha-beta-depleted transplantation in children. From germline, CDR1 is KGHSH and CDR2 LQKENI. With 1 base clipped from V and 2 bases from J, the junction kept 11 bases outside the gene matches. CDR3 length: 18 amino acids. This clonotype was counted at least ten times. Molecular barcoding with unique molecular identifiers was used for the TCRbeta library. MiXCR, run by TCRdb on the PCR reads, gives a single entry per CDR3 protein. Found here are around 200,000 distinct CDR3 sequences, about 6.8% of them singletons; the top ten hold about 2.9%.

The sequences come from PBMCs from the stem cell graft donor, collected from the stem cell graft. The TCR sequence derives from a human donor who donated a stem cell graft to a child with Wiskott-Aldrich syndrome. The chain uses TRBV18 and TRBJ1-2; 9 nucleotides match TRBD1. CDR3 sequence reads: CASSPRKSDRGHNYGYTF. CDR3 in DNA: TGTGCCAGCTCACCACGCAAATCGGACAGGGGTCACAACTATGGCTACACCTTC.